The text below deals with one T cell receptor (beta chain). The method was immunoSEQ multiplex PCR; TCRdb's version includes in-frame clones alone and lacks a portion of them. The table has about 400,000 clones, 80% to 90% seen once. Participants came from about two dozen US areas, aged about 18 to 95 years. The data were obtained in a study of blood T cell repertoires in COVID-19. Study summary: PBMCs, B-cell-depleted T cells, or T cells provided the cDNA or gDNA that made up the material.

Germline trimming cut 0 bases from V and 3 bases from J; bases unmatched to any gene: 8. CDR3 length equals 16 residues. The germline V gene encodes CDR1 SGHNT and CDR2 YENEEA. The specimen was PBMCs or T cells enriched from blood (not recorded which). The receptor comes from a woman in her 50s who had recovered from COVID-19. This sequence joins TRBV11-3 and TRBJ2-7; 7 bases fit TRBD1. The CDR3 sequence is CASSLEGAQGIYEQYF. Here the CDR3 DNA reads TGTGCCAGCAGCTTAGAAGGGGCACAGGGGATCTACGAGCAGTACTTC.